Each of the 11 T cell receptor beta chains below was sequenced from the same sample in a study of post-analysis software for immune sequencing data. General study points: Four to six TRBV segments (TRBV5-6, TRBV5-1 and TRBV20-1 among them) occurred more frequently in patients than in controls.

Carried by the TCR beta cDNA libraries were unique molecular identifiers. TCRdb recomputed calls from the PCR reads with MiXCR, one row per CDR3 protein. Here the sample spans hundreds of thousands of distinct CDR3 sequences, around 60% being singletons. Their cognate antigens are unknown. Sequencing was performed on blood. The receptors were gathered from a girl aged 2 to 10 with multiple sclerosis.

This clonotype was picked up a small number of times. The CDR3 nucleotides are TGTGCCAGCCTGGGACAGGGTGACGGGAGTTTGCAAGAGACCCAGTACTTC. It is translated as CASLGQGDGSLQETQYF. The rearrangement joins TRBV25-1 to TRBJ2-5; 9 positions match TRBD1. J gave up 2 bases and V 8 bases, and 15 bases lay outside the gene matches. The CDR3 consists of 17 residues. The germline CDR1 and CDR2 sequences are MGHDK and SYGVNS.

The gene calls are TRBV7-2 and TRBJ2-4, with 7 bases lining up with TRBD1. The DNA end lines up better with TRBJ2-7; the J call may be wrong. CDR3 length: 15 residues. CDR1 is SGHTA and CDR2 is FQGNSA in the germline V gene. CDR3 nucleotide sequence: TGTGCCAGCAGCACGAAGGACAGGCTAAACTACGAGCAGTACTTC. Its translation is CASSTKDRLNYEQYF.

J is TRBJ2-7 and V is TRBV29-1; D may be TRBD1 (7 bases). The germline V gene has CDR1 SQVTM and CDR2 ANQGSEA. V gave up 6 bases and J gave up 3 bases, with 15 bases separating them. The CDR3 covers 13 residues. CDR3 protein: CSVGGQSCYEQYF. In DNA form, the CDR3 reads TGCAGCGTGGGGGGACAGAGTTGCTACGAGCAGTACTTC.

This clonotype has only one observation. V usage is TRBV9 and J usage is TRBJ1-1; a weak D match, TRBD1 (5 bases). Per the germline V gene, CDR1 is SGDLS and CDR2 is YYNGEE. This CDR3 has 15 amino acids. The germline V and J ends were trimmed by 0 bases and 5 bases, with 14 bases remaining between them. As DNA, the CDR3 is TGTGCCAGCAGCGTAGGTTCAGGGTTGGTAACTGAAGCTTTCTTT. Translation: CASSVGSGLVTEAFF.

The chain uses TRBV6-1 and TRBJ2-7; unclear D gene. The V gene lost 2 bases and the J gene lost 1 base, with 3 bases spanning the gap. This CDR3 region has 12 residues. CDR1 and CDR2 (germline): MNHNS, SASEGT. CDR3 nucleotide sequence: TGTGCCAGCAGTGAAAAGTCCTACGAGCAGTACTTC. As protein: CASSEKSYEQYF.

This clonotype was seen only a few times. The rearrangement links TRBV20-1 to TRBJ1-1; 8 bases match TRBD1. The CDR3 contains 15 residues. After removal of 0 bases from V and 5 bases from J, the junction contained 8 bases not matched to a gene. Germline V lookup: CDR1 DFQATT, CDR2 SNEGSKA (reference sequence). This CDR3 reads CSARDLGQGYTEAFF. The CDR3 DNA reads TGCAGTGCTAGAGATCTTGGACAGGGTTATACTGAAGCTTTCTTT.

This clonotype was seen a few times. The V gene is TRBV6-1, the J gene TRBJ2-7; TRBD2 might be the D (5 bases). The V end lost 7 bases, the J end lost 4 bases, and 20 bases lay between the germline ends. The CDR3 is 15 amino acids. Germline CDR1 MNHNS, CDR2 SASEGT. CDR3 in amino acids: CASIREVSSYYEQYF. The CDR3 DNA reads as TGTGCCAGCATCAGAGAGGTGTCTAGCTATTACGAGCAGTACTTC.

The chain uses TRBV6-5 and TRBJ1-4; a possible D gene is TRBD1 (6 bases). The germline CDR1 and CDR2 sequences are MNHEY and SVGAGI. This CDR3 spans 15 amino acids. V was trimmed by 4 bases and J by 7 bases, leaving 16 bases between them. CDR3 sequence: CASSSRRGWGEKLFF. CDR3 DNA sequence: TGTGCCAGCAGTTCTCGCAGGGGCTGGGGTGAAAAACTGTTTTTT.

This clonotype was seen only a few times. The CDR3, as DNA: TGTGCCAGCAAAGAGGGATACAATGAGCAGTTCTTC. It specifies CASKEGYNEQFF. The chain joins TRBV6-2 or TRBV6-3 to TRBJ2-1, with a possible D match to TRBD2 (5 bases). V was cut by 7 bases and J by 4 bases, with 8 bases left in between. CDR1 and CDR2 from the germline V gene are MNHEY and SVGEGT. The CDR3 has 12 residues.

The sample holds a few counts of this clonotype. CDR3 DNA: TGTGCCAGCAGCTTAGATTCAAGGGTGTGGGGCTACACCTTC. This codes for CASSLDSRVWGYTF. V usage is TRBV7-2 and J usage is TRBJ1-2; D gene ambiguous. CDR3 length: 14 amino acids. V lost 1 base and J 8 bases, leaving 14 bases between the germline ends. Germline CDR1 and CDR2: SGHTA and FQGNSA.

A few counts support this clonotype. The chain joins TRBV28 to TRBJ2-4; D is undetermined. From germline, CDR1 is MDHEN and CDR2 SYDVKM. Trimming removed 5 bases from V and 0 bases from J, with 17 bases in between. The length of the CDR3 is 17 residues. CDR3 coding DNA: TGTGCCAGCAGTCTTCTTTGGGGATCTATAGCCAAAAACATTCAGTACTTC. This gives the protein CASSLLWGSIAKNIQYF.